This T cell receptor beta chain is from a study of OX40 agonist ivuxolimab in advanced cancers. Here immunoSEQ multiplex PCR was the method, and the copy in TCRdb shows in-frame clones only, minus some. Of 50,000 to 70,000 clones in the sample, around 83% were seen once. The V and J ends lost 6 bases and 4 bases, in that order; junction bases with no gene match: 2. There are 14 residues in the CDR3. From germline, CDR1 is MNHNY and CDR2 SVGAGI (reference sequence). The sequence was obtained from an adult with an advanced solid tumor such as melanoma, head and neck, liver or kidney cancer. The sample was CD4+ or CD8+ T cells sorted from blood, taken in a trial of the OX40 agonist ivuxolimab. The chain has TRBV6-6 and TRBJ1-5, with TRBD1 identical over 11 bases. The CDR3 DNA reads as TGTGCCAGCAGAGGGACAGGGGGAAATCAGCCCCAGCATTTT. Its translation is CASRGTGGNQPQHF.